The present entry profiles one T cell receptor (beta chain) with its context. The germline V and J ends were trimmed by 0 bases and 1 base, with 7 bases remaining between them. The germline V gene encodes CDR1 SGHRS and CDR2 YFSETQ. CDR3 length: 14 residues. This specimen belongs to a study of PD-L1 blockade in urothelial cancer. This table comes from immunoSEQ multiplex PCR, and its TCRdb copy is limited to in-frame clones, with some not included. The top ten clones hold 2% to 2.5% of a sample with 70,000 to 100,000 clones, around 84% of them seen once. The sample's time point: pretreatment peripheral blood.

The receptor was derived from a man aged 55 to 69 with urothelial cancer. Sequencing was performed on PBMCs, taken around atezolizumab (anti-PD-L1) treatment. This rearrangement joins TRBV5-1 to TRBJ1-1, with D hard to call. The CDR3 bases are TGCGCCAGCAGCTTGGGATGGCAGAACACTGAAGCTTTCTTT. Residues: CASSLGWQNTEAFF.